This is a list of T cell receptor beta chains from one sample in a study of T-cell memory formation after mild COVID-19. From the 5' RACE reads, TCRdb called clonotypes with MiXCR, one entry per CDR3 protein. The sample comprises fewer than 250,000 distinct CDR3 sequences, more than 25% of which are singletons, and about an eighth rests with the top ten. Sequenced input: PBMCs or a T cell subset sorted from them (not recorded which). These receptors were collected from an adult woman who had mild COVID-19 (a few samples of this study predate the infection). Cell type and time point are not known. The CDR3 runs from the conserved cysteine through the conserved F or W. The order of the fields is D gene, clone size, V gene, J gene, CDR3 protein, CDR3 DNA. A D gene is named only where the DNA matches it firmly. Part of the rows lack a size; the others show once, few, many or a class for expanded clones.

TRBD2	.	TRBV12-3/TRBV12-4	TRBJ2-1	CASSDSGRNEQFF	TGTGCCAGCAGTGATAGCGGGAGAAATGAGCAGTTCTTC
.	few	TRBV20-1	TRBJ2-4	CSAREGTLAKNIQYF	TGCAGTGCTAGAGAAGGGACTCTAGCCAAAAACATTCAGTACTTC
TRBD1	few	TRBV7-8	TRBJ1-2	CASSTGQAYGYTF	TGTGCCAGCAGCACGGGACAGGCCTATGGCTACACCTTC
.	few	TRBV7-3	TRBJ2-1	CASSLTSDNEQFF	TGTGCCAGCAGCCTTACCTCTGACAATGAGCAGTTCTTC
.	few	TRBV5-1	TRBJ2-7	CASSFLGDDYEQYF	TGCGCCAGCAGCTTTTTAGGGGATGACTACGAGCAGTACTTC
TRBD1	.	TRBV20-1	TRBJ2-7	CSAIGTGIHEQYF	TGCAGTGCTATAGGGACAGGGATACACGAGCAGTACTTC
.	.	TRBV19	TRBJ1-1	CASTNRENTEAFF	TGTGCCAGTACTAACAGGGAGAACACTGAAGCTTTCTTT
.	once	TRBV18	TRBJ1-1	CASSPLRPRTEAFF	TGTGCCAGCTCACCACTACGGCCGAGGACTGAAGCTTTCTTT
.	.	TRBV4-3	TRBJ1-2	CASSQEEGYGYTF	TGCGCCAGCAGCCAAGAGGAAGGGTATGGCTACACCTTC
.	few	TRBV24-1	TRBJ1-5	CATSDLLGDQPQHF	TGTGCCACCAGTGATTTGCTGGGGGATCAGCCCCAGCATTTT
TRBD2	.	TRBV15	TRBJ2-7	CATSRKRTSGPYEQYF	TGTGCCACCAGCAGGAAGAGGACTAGCGGACCTTACGAGCAGTACTTC
.	.	TRBV5-1	TRBJ1-2	CASSLADWRGDGYTF	TGCGCCAGCAGCTTGGCGGACTGGAGGGGGGATGGCTACACCTTC
.	few	TRBV24-1	TRBJ2-1	CATSVDTYNEQFF	TGTGCCACCAGTGTAGACACCTACAATGAGCAGTTCTTC
TRBD1	.	TRBV29-1	TRBJ1-2	CSGGTGEGYTF	TGCAGCGGGGGGACAGGGGAGGGCTACACCTTC
.	.	TRBV20-1	TRBJ2-7	CSADGTPYEQYF	TGCAGTGCAGACGGGACTCCCTACGAGCAGTACTTC
TRBD2	few	TRBV7-9	TRBJ2-7	CASIPLAGVGTESSYEQYF	TGTGCCAGCATCCCACTAGCGGGAGTAGGCACCGAGTCGTCCTACGAGCAGTACTTC
.	.	TRBV7-9	TRBJ2-3	CASSLAGGQETDTQYF	TGTGCCAGCAGCTTAGCGGGAGGTCAGGAAACAGATACGCAGTATTTT
TRBD2	.	TRBV9	TRBJ2-1	CASSVVSGSSNEQFF	TGTGCCAGCAGCGTAGTAAGCGGGAGTAGCAATGAGCAGTTCTTC
.	many	TRBV4-1	TRBJ2-5	CASSQAPAGQGKTQYF	TGCGCCAGCAGCCAAGCCCCCGCTGGTCAGGGGAAGACCCAGTACTTC
.	few	TRBV6-5	TRBJ2-3	CASRSGLTPTQYF	TGTGCCAGCAGATCCGGGCTAACCCCTACGCAGTATTTT
.	.	TRBV2	TRBJ1-2	CASSRLEDGYTF	TGTGCCAGCAGTCGACTTGAGGATGGCTACACCTTC
TRBD2	.	TRBV5-1	TRBJ2-3	CASRREEGGITDTQYF	TGCGCCAGCAGGAGAGAGGAGGGAGGGATTACAGATACGCAGTATTTT
.	large	TRBV7-3	TRBJ2-1	CASSLGSPVGRNNEQFF	TGTGCCAGCAGCTTAGGGAGCCCCGTTGGTAGGAACAATGAGCAGTTCTTC
.	.	TRBV10-3	TRBJ2-7	CAIKGSGLYEQYF	TGTGCCATCAAGGGTAGTGGGCTCTACGAGCAGTACTTC
.	.	TRBV7-9	TRBJ1-2	CASSSWNVEVGYTF	TGTGCCAGCAGCTCCTGGAATGTTGAGGTCGGCTACACCTTC
TRBD2	few	TRBV5-1	TRBJ2-1	CASSLDLAGAYEQFF	TGCGCCAGCAGCTTGGACCTAGCGGGAGCCTATGAGCAGTTCTTC
.	.	TRBV6-6	TRBJ2-6	CASRGFSGANVLTF	TGTGCCAGCAGGGGATTCTCTGGGGCCAACGTCCTGACTTTC
TRBD2	.	TRBV9	TRBJ2-1	CASSVVTGGANEQFF	TGTGCCAGCAGCGTAGTGACCGGGGGGGCAAATGAGCAGTTCTTC
.	.	TRBV5-1	TRBJ2-7	CASSLDRPPNEQYF	TGCGCCAGCAGCTTGGACAGGCCCCCTAACGAGCAGTACTTC
.	.	TRBV6-1	TRBJ2-3	CAGQRTTGIFTDTQYF	TGTGCCGGTCAACGTACCACAGGGATCTTCACAGATACGCAGTATTTT
.	few	TRBV24-1	TRBJ2-2	CATSDNQGIGELFF	TGTGCCACCAGTGATAACCAGGGAATCGGGGAGCTGTTTTTT
TRBD1	.	TRBV25-1	TRBJ2-7	CASSDYTPLRDRVGYEQYF	TGTGCCAGCAGTGACTATACGCCACTCCGGGACAGGGTCGGGTACGAGCAGTACTTC
TRBD2	few	TRBV20-1	TRBJ2-3	CSARGAGSTDTQYF	TGCAGTGCCCGAGGAGCGGGGAGCACAGATACGCAGTATTTT
.	few	TRBV7-9	TRBJ2-7	CASSHRDHSYEQYF	TGTGCCAGCAGCCACCGGGACCACTCCTACGAGCAGTACTTC
.	few	TRBV7-9	TRBJ2-6	CASSLPGVGLAGANVLTF	TGTGCCAGCAGCTTACCAGGAGTGGGGCTCGCTGGGGCCAACGTCCTGACTTTC
.	few	TRBV5-1	TRBJ2-7	CASSLEAQGKAYEQYF	TGCGCCAGCAGCTTGGAAGCACAGGGAAAGGCTTACGAGCAGTACTTC
TRBD2	once	TRBV9	TRBJ2-3	CASSSTSGSPQRDTQYF	TGTGCCAGCAGCTCCACTAGCGGGAGCCCTCAGAGGGATACGCAGTATTTT
.	.	TRBV5-1	TRBJ1-1	CASSLEWAGGRTEAFF	TGCGCCAGCAGCTTGGAGTGGGCAGGTGGGCGGACTGAAGCTTTCTTT
.	.	TRBV27	TRBJ2-3	CAPRRETGSRDTQYF	TGTGCCCCTCGACGGGAGACAGGGAGCAGAGATACGCAGTATTTT
TRBD2	few	TRBV3-1	TRBJ2-1	CASSPGTSAYEQFF	TGTGCCAGCAGCCCGGGGACTAGCGCGTATGAGCAGTTCTTC
.	once	TRBV11-2	TRBJ1-3	CASSLDFTGGNTIYF	TGTGCCAGCAGCTTAGATTTTACAGGAGGAAACACCATATATTTT
TRBD1	many	TRBV20-1	TRBJ2-7	CSARRPGQDYEQYF	TGCAGTGCTAGAAGACCTGGACAGGACTACGAGCAGTACTTC